Sequencing of this T cell receptor beta chain was carried out in a study of blood T cells in healthy people across ages. This CDR3 is 16 amino acids long. Germline V gene data show CDR1 as LNHDA and CDR2 as SQIVND (reference sequence). Worth noting for this clonotype: Its ends do not fully match the called genes, so a read error is possible.

Sample-barcoded 5' priming and a J-beta primer mix drove a second PCR of roughly 7 to 11 cycles. One entry per CDR3 protein results from TCRdb running MiXCR on the 5' RACE reads. The repertoire holds 700,000 or so distinct CDR3 sequences, with roughly two fifths as singletons. V is TRBV19 and J is TRBJ2-5; TRBD2 matches 7 bases. The sequenced material came from blood. This sequence originates from an elderly man in good health. Here the CDR3 reads CANSFRDYTSQETQYF. The CDR3 DNA is TGTGCCAATAGTTTCCGGGACTACACATCCCAAGAGACCCAGTACTTC.